These 31 T cell receptor beta chains were all obtained from the same sample, sequenced in a study of blood T cell repertoires in COVID-19. TCRdb's copy holds only in-frame clones and misses some; the assay was immunoSEQ multiplex PCR. The data hold 300,000 to 450,000 clones, with approximately 87% observed a single time. The sample consisted of PBMCs or T cells enriched from blood (not recorded which). The receptor source for this set is a young man who had recovered from COVID-19.

The V and J genes are TRBV20-1 and TRBJ1-4, with D possibly matching TRBD1 (6 bases). The CDR3 consists of 14 residues. Deletions cut 3 bases from V and 7 bases from J, with 15 bases between. Germline-derived CDR1 and CDR2 are DFQATT and SNEGSKA (reference sequence). In DNA form, the CDR3 reads TGCAGTGCTAGTCAGGGGATAGGGGCTGAAAAACTGTTTTTT. Protein sequence: CSASQGIGAEKLFF.

The V and J genes are TRBV7-8 and TRBJ1-5; D gene ambiguous. Germline CDR1 SGHVS, CDR2 FQNEAQ. The CDR3 covers 16 residues. Trimming removed 0 bases from V and 2 bases from J, with 11 bases in between. CDR3 protein: CASSLARGRGNQPQHF. CDR3 nucleotide sequence: TGTGCCAGCAGCTTAGCGCGGGGAAGGGGCAATCAGCCCCAGCATTTT.

The chain joins TRBV11-3 to TRBJ2-5; 8 bases are shared with TRBD1. The CDR3 consists of 16 residues. Germline CDR1 is SGHNT and CDR2 is YENEEA. V was pared by 0 bases and J by 3 bases, with 6 bases of the junction left unmatched. For the CDR3, the DNA is TGTGCCAGCAGCTTAGACCGGTCGACAGGGGAAGAGACCCAGTACTTC. Translated, it gives CASSLDRSTGEETQYF.

This chain uses TRBV19 with TRBJ2-2, with 11 positions matching TRBD1. The CDR3 totals 15 residues. Per germline, CDR1 LNHDA and CDR2 SQIVND (reference sequence). V dropped 6 bases and J dropped 2; count of bases not matched to a gene: 2. The CDR3 here is CASSWTGGNTGELFF. For the CDR3, the DNA is TGTGCCAGTAGCTGGACAGGGGGCAACACCGGGGAGCTGTTTTTT.

V is TRBV3-1 (or the pseudogene TRBV3-2) and J is TRBJ1-2, with 8 bases lining up with TRBD1. The length of the CDR3 is 15 residues. The J segment lost 3 bases and the V segment lost 0 bases, leaving 3 bases of the junction unmatched. Germline CDR1 LGHDT, CDR2 YNNKEL (reference sequence). CDR3 loop: CASSQEGQVYYGYTF. CDR3 bases: TGTGCCAGCAGCCAAGAGGGACAGGTATACTATGGCTACACCTTC.

This chain connects TRBV7-9 to TRBJ2-7; D is possibly TRBD2 (5 bases). V was trimmed by 5 bases and J by 4 bases, leaving 9 bases between them. CDR1 is SEHNR, CDR2 FQNEAQ, per germline (reference sequence). The CDR3 has 12 residues. CDR3 coding DNA: TGTGCCAGCAGCCCCCGGGATTACGAGCAGTACTTC. This codes for CASSPRDYEQYF.

This clone appeared once. The chain recombines TRBV5-1 with TRBJ2-7; D perhaps matches TRBD1 (5 bases). The germline gives CDR1 SGHRS, CDR2 YFSETQ. The ends were cut back, 5 bases at V and 2 bases at J, with 11 bases in the middle. The CDR3 covers 13 residues. The CDR3 here is CASSYDRAYEQYF. CDR3 DNA: TGCGCCAGCAGTTACGACAGAGCCTACGAGCAGTACTTC.

V usage is TRBV7-9 and J usage is TRBJ1-4, with D tentatively TRBD1 (5 bases). The CDR3 is made up of 15 amino acids. V gave up 5 bases and J gave up 2 bases, with 12 bases separating them. Germline CDR1 reads SEHNR; CDR2 reads FQNEAQ (reference sequence). The CDR3: CASSPSGGTNEKLFF. The CDR3 DNA follows: TGTGCCAGCAGCCCGTCGGGGGGGACTAATGAAAAACTGTTTTTT.

The chain carries TRBV5-4 and TRBJ1-3, with 10 bases aligning to TRBD1. The CDR3 has 14 amino acids. From germline, CDR1 is SGHNT and CDR2 YYREEE (reference sequence). Germline trimming cut 2 bases from V and 7 bases from J; bases unmatched to any gene: 3. CDR3 protein: CASSLAGQGNTIYF. The DNA of the CDR3 is TGTGCCAGCAGCTTAGCGGGACAGGGGAACACCATATATTTT.

The chain recombines TRBV5-1 with TRBJ1-2; 7 bases match TRBD1. Germline CDR1 SGHRS, CDR2 YFSETQ. V lost 4 bases, J lost 2 bases, and 8 bases stayed unmatched. The CDR3 has 15 residues. The chain's CDR3 is CASSIDGQENYGYTF. The CDR3 coding sequence is TGCGCCAGCAGCATCGACGGACAGGAGAACTATGGCTACACCTTC.

The genes are TRBV7-2 and TRBJ2-1; tentative D call: TRBD1 (5 bases). The CDR3 runs to 16 residues. Trimming stripped 3 bases from V and 4 bases from J, with 16 bases between. Per germline, CDR1 SGHTA and CDR2 FQGNSA. This CDR3 reads CASSLAKQGGYNEQFF. As DNA, the CDR3 is TGTGCCAGCAGCTTGGCCAAGCAGGGTGGGTACAATGAGCAGTTCTTC.

This clone was picked up one time. V usage is TRBV6-2 or TRBV6-3 and J usage is TRBJ1-5; 7 bases are a match to TRBD1. Germline V gene lookup returns CDR1 MNHEY and CDR2 SVGEGT. The J segment lost 3 bases and the V segment lost 2 bases, leaving 7 bases of the junction unmatched. The CDR3 is 16 residues long. CDR3 nucleotide sequence: TGTGCCAGCAGTTACCGACGTGGACAGGTCAATCAGCCCCAGCATTTT. It translates to CASSYRRGQVNQPQHF.

This chain links TRBV7-3 with TRBJ2-5; possible D gene TRBD2, 6 bases. The CDR3 contains 13 residues. Germline V gives CDR1 SGHTA, CDR2 FQGTGA. V was clipped by 5 bases and J by 5 bases, with 12 bases between them. CDR3: CASSALGGETQYF. In DNA form, the CDR3 reads TGTGCCAGCAGCGCACTTGGGGGGGAGACCCAGTACTTC.

This chain links TRBV30 with TRBJ1-5; D gene ambiguous. Germline CDR1 reads GTSNPN; CDR2 reads SVGIG (reference sequence). There are 13 residues in the CDR3. V lost 2 bases to trimming and J lost 5 bases, with 10 bases between them. The CDR3 here is CAWSPARDQPQHF. CDR3 coding DNA: TGTGCCTGGAGTCCAGCGAGGGATCAGCCCCAGCATTTT.

Comments on this clone: In the same sample, other DNA sequences code for this CDR3. The V and J genes are TRBV6-5 and TRBJ2-7, with D perhaps matching TRBD2 (6 bases). The CDR3 is made up of 15 amino acids. Between the trimmed V and J ends, which lost 0 bases and 2 bases, there was a span of 11 bases. Per germline, CDR1 MNHEY and CDR2 SVGAGI. The CDR3 reads CASSYSGTGTYEQYF. CDR3 coding DNA: TGTGCCAGCAGTTACTCAGGGACTGGGACCTACGAGCAGTACTTC.

The chain is built from TRBV7-2 and TRBJ1-1; D may be TRBD1 (5 bases). CDR1 is SGHTA, CDR2 FQGNSA, per germline. This CDR3 comprises 13 residues. Trimming took off 3 bases at V and 10 bases at J, with 15 bases between the two ends. This CDR3 reads CASSFGAGVAAFF. CDR3 nucleotide sequence: TGTGCCAGCAGCTTTGGGGCTGGAGTGGCAGCTTTCTTT.

This sequence joins TRBV5-1 and TRBJ2-5; tentatively, D is TRBD1 (6 bases). The CDR3 contains 14 residues. The ends were cut back, 0 bases at V and 5 bases at J, with 11 bases in the middle. Germline CDR1 SGHRS, CDR2 YFSETQ. DNA of the CDR3: TGCGCCAGCAGCTTGGCGGCAGGGGTTGAGACCCAGTACTTC. Protein product: CASSLAAGVETQYF. Full variable domain (rest looked up from reference TRBV5-1 and TRBJ2-5): KAGVTQTPRYLIKTRGQQVTLSCSPISGHRSVSWYQQTPGQGLQFLFEYFSETQRNKGNFPGRFSGRQFSNSRSEMNVSTLELGDSALYLCASSLAAGVETQYFGPGTRLLVL.

The rearrangement joins TRBV5-4 to TRBJ2-5, with D perhaps TRBD1 (6 bases). Germline CDR1 SGHNT, CDR2 YYREEE (reference sequence). This CDR3 region has 14 residues. Trimming shortened V by 0 bases and J by 5 bases, and 11 bases separated the two germline ends. The DNA of the CDR3 is TGTGCCAGCAGCTTGGACAGGGCGCGCGAGACCCAGTACTTC. Translation: CASSLDRARETQYF.

The rearrangement uses TRBV10-3 and TRBJ1-1, with a possible D match to TRBD1 (6 bases). The CDR3 totals 13 residues. V gave up 5 bases and J gave up 6 bases, with 13 bases separating them. CDR1 and CDR2 (germline): ENHRY, SYGVKD. The CDR3 region is CAISSGPGAEAFF. The CDR3 DNA sequence: TGTGCCATCAGTTCGGGACCAGGGGCTGAAGCTTTCTTT.

V is TRBV6-5 and J is TRBJ2-7; the D gene is possibly TRBD2 (7 bases). The CDR3 is 15 residues long. Germline-derived CDR1 and CDR2 are MNHEY and SVGAGI. Trimming removed 0 bases from V and 2 bases from J, with 11 bases in between. The CDR3 bases are TGTGCCAGCAGTTACTCGGGAGGGGGACCCTACGAGCAGTACTTC. As protein: CASSYSGGGPYEQYF.

The V and J genes are TRBV27 and TRBJ1-1; D remains ambiguous. This CDR3 comprises 14 residues. CDR1 is MNHEY and CDR2 is SMNVEV in the germline V gene (reference sequence). V was trimmed by 5 bases and J by 4 bases, leaving 14 bases between them. Here the CDR3 reads CASSPPGRGTEAFF. In nucleotides, the CDR3 is TGTGCCAGCAGTCCTCCCGGGCGGGGCACTGAAGCTTTCTTT.

This clone was seen only once. J is TRBJ1-5 and V is TRBV30; 8 bases agree with TRBD1. Germline CDR1 reads GTSNPN; CDR2 reads SVGIG (reference sequence). J lost 1 base, V lost 2 bases, and 7 bases had no gene match. This CDR3 has 16 amino acids. CDR3 coding DNA: TGTGCCTGGAGTCTGGCAGGGGGCGGGAGCAATCAGCCCCAGCATTTT. It specifies CAWSLAGGGSNQPQHF.

The chain has TRBV20-1 and TRBJ1-5; 9 bases agree with TRBD1. Germline CDR1 and CDR2: DFQATT and SNEGSKA (reference sequence). The CDR3 runs to 15 residues. Trimming at V came to 3 bases and at J to 7 bases, leaving 10 bases not matched to a gene. The CDR3 DNA follows: TGCAGTGCTAGTGCGACAGGGGGGACTGGGCAGCCCCAGCATTTT. It translates to CSASATGGTGQPQHF.

V gene TRBV13 combines with J gene TRBJ1-6, with TRBD1 matching over 7 bases. From germline, CDR1 is PRHDT and CDR2 FYEKMQ (reference sequence). The CDR3 runs 14 residues. The junction had 4 bases not matched to a gene; V was cut back by 5 bases and J by 6 bases. The CDR3 nucleotides read TGTGCCAGCAGCACGAGGACAGGTAATTCACCCCTCCACTTT. This sequence encodes CASSTRTGNSPLHF.

The rearrangement links TRBV27 to TRBJ1-2; D unresolved. The V gene lost 8 bases and the J gene lost 4 bases, with 11 bases spanning the gap. CDR1 MNHEY and CDR2 SMNVEV come from the germline V gene (reference sequence). This CDR3 is 12 amino acids long. The CDR3 bases are TGTGCCAGCTTGGCCCGATCCTATGGCTACACCTTC. Protein product: CASLARSYGYTF.

J is TRBJ1-2 and V is TRBV10-3, with D maybe TRBD1 (5 bases). This CDR3 is built from 12 residues. CDR1 and CDR2 from the germline V gene are ENHRY and SYGVKD. V lost 3 bases, J lost 6 bases, and 8 bases lay in between. The CDR3 protein is CAISDPGNGYTF. The CDR3 bases are TGTGCCATCAGTGACCCAGGGAATGGCTACACCTTC.

This chain joins TRBV2 and TRBJ2-7; 9 bases agree with TRBD1. The CDR3 has 17 residues. CDR1 is SNHLY, CDR2 FYNNEI, per germline. Trimming removed 7 bases from V and 1 base from J; junction bases left unmatched: 14. The CDR3 here is CASIFRHGQGRSYEQYF. The CDR3 coding sequence is TGTGCCAGCATATTTAGACACGGACAGGGGAGATCCTACGAGCAGTACTTC.

This clone was counted only a few times. The V call is TRBV5-1, the J call TRBJ2-1; no clear D. The CDR3 has 14 residues. V was pared by 0 bases and J by 6 bases, with 10 bases between. CDR1 is SGHRS, CDR2 YFSETQ, per germline. The CDR3 spells CASSLASPSNEQFF. DNA of the CDR3: TGCGCCAGCAGCTTGGCTTCTCCCTCCAATGAGCAGTTCTTC.

The chain is built from TRBV27 and TRBJ2-7; 7 nucleotides align to TRBD1. Germline values: CDR1 MNHEY, CDR2 SMNVEV (reference sequence). V was clipped by 4 bases and J by 4 bases; unmatched bases: 10. This CDR3 is 15 amino acids long. CDR3 loop: CASSSDGQGDYEQYF. Here the CDR3 DNA reads TGTGCCAGCAGTTCCGACGGGCAGGGGGATTACGAGCAGTACTTC.

V gene TRBV12-3 or TRBV12-4 combines with J gene TRBJ1-3; D uncertain. The V and J ends lost 7 bases and 5 bases respectively, with 9 bases between them. The CDR3 consists of 12 residues. The CDR3 sequence: CASTPDRNTIYF. As DNA, the CDR3 is TGTGCCAGCACCCCTGACAGAAACACCATATATTTT.

The CDR3: CASGVRDRVNEQFF. CDR3 DNA sequence: TGTGCCAGCGGAGTCCGGGACAGGGTAAATGAGCAGTTCTTC. The chain carries TRBV27 and TRBJ2-1; TRBD1 matches at 9 bases. CDR1 and CDR2 (germline): MNHEY, SMNVEV (reference sequence). This CDR3 is 14 amino acids long. V trimming: 8 bases; J trimming: 7 bases; junction bases outside the gene matches: 9.